This T cell receptor beta chain comes out of a study of blood T cell repertoires in COVID-19. Overall study: Cohort 3 donors were reported recovered after two negative PCRs, clearance, or symptom resolution.

Unmatched junction bases numbered 8, after V lost 5 bases and J lost 6 bases. Germline CDR1 KGHSH, CDR2 LQKENI. This CDR3 spans 16 amino acids. The assay was immunoSEQ multiplex PCR, and TCRdb's table has in-frame clones only and misses some. The data show over 200,000 clones, roughly nine tenths seen once. Cohorts were based on clinical histories the participants reported. The specimen sequenced was PBMCs or T cells enriched from blood (not recorded which). The V gene is TRBV18, the J gene TRBJ2-3, with 13 bases lining up with TRBD2. The receptor's source is a woman in her forties or fifties in a cohort exposed to, infected with or recovered from COVID-19 (not recorded which). The CDR3 reads CASSLLAGGPGDTQYF. Here the CDR3 DNA reads TGTGCCAGCTCATTACTAGCGGGGGGGCCTGGTGATACGCAGTATTTT.